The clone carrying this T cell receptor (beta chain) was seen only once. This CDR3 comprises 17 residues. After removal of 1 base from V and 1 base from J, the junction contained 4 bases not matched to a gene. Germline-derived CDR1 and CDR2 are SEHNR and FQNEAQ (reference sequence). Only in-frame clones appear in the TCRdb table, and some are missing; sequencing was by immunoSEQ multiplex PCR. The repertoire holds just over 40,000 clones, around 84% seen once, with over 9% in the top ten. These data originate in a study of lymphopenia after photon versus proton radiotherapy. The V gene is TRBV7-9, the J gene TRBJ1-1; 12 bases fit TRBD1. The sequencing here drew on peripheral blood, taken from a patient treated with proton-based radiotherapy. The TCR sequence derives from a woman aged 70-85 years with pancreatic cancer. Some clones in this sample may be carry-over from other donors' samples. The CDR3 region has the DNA TGTGCCAGCAGCTTAGAAGGGACAGGGGGCTGGAACACTGAAGCTTTCTTT. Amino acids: CASSLEGTGGWNTEAFF.